This entry lists 25 T cell receptor beta chains sequenced from one sample in a study of T cells in Graves' hyperthyroidism and ophthalmopathy. Amplified TCR beta CDR3 regions derived from RNA transcripts. Initially, a first-round RT-PCR of the TCR CDR3 employed the HTBI primer set. TCRdb reanalysed the multiplex PCR reads using MiXCR and keeps one entry per CDR3 protein. Of 300,000 to 400,000 distinct CDR3 sequences listed, around a sixth are singletons. The sample comprised blood. These receptors all come from a man younger than 35 with Graves' ophthalmopathy.

This chain uses TRBV24-1 with TRBJ1-2; 10 nucleotides agree with TRBD1. V was clipped by 4 bases and J by 7 bases; unmatched bases: 2. There are 13 residues in the CDR3. Germline CDR1 KGHDR, CDR2 SFDVKD. In DNA, the CDR3 is TGTGCCACCAGTGACGGGGACAGGGGTGGCTACACCTTC. Amino acids: CATSDGDRGGYTF.

This clonotype was counted only a few times. This chain uses TRBV19 with TRBJ2-5, with TRBD2 identical over 12 bases. Germline V CDR1 and CDR2: LNHDA, SQIVND (reference sequence). J was trimmed by 5 bases and V by 5 bases; bases with no gene match: 18. The CDR3 extends over 19 amino acids. CDR3 coding DNA: TGTGCCAGTAGTCCCCGGGGGATGACTAGCGGGGGCCCCTTGGAGACCCAGTACTTC. Amino acids: CASSPRGMTSGGPLETQYF.

This clonotype was counted between two and nine times. V and J are TRBV5-1 and TRBJ2-7, with 10 positions matching TRBD1. CDR1 is SGHRS, CDR2 YFSETQ, per germline. The V gene end was trimmed by 2 bases and the J gene end by 3 bases; junction bases not matched to a gene: 8. The CDR3 contains 16 residues. Here the CDR3 reads CASSFLDRGTVYEQYF. CDR3 bases: TGCGCCAGCAGCTTCCTGGACAGGGGGACAGTCTACGAGCAGTACTTC.

This clonotype appeared many times. The chain has TRBV6-1 and TRBJ1-1; D is uncertain. There are 13 residues in the CDR3. V was clipped by 6 bases and J by 4 bases, with 12 bases between them. Germline V lookup: CDR1 MNHNS, CDR2 SASEGT. The CDR3 region is CASSREEFTEAFF. The CDR3 DNA follows: TGTGCCAGCAGCCGAGAGGAGTTCACTGAAGCTTTCTTT.

V gene TRBV5-1 combines with J gene TRBJ2-1; 9 bases are shared with TRBD2. Germline V CDR1 and CDR2: SGHRS, YFSETQ. Trimming at V came to 3 bases and at J to 6 bases, leaving 10 bases not matched to a gene. The CDR3 consists of 16 residues. CDR3 protein: CASSWSRGGGGNEQFF. The CDR3 bases are TGCGCCAGCAGCTGGAGCAGGGGCGGGGGGGGCAATGAGCAGTTCTTC.

The chain recombines TRBV27 with TRBJ2-7; no clear D gene. The CDR3 runs 13 residues. V lost 2 bases and J lost 5, with 10 bases in between. Germline V gene lookup returns CDR1 MNHEY and CDR2 SMNVEV (reference sequence). The DNA for the CDR3 is TGTGCCAGCAGTTTAAAGGGATTCCACGAGCAGTACTTC. As protein: CASSLKGFHEQYF.

The chain recombines TRBV7-2 with TRBJ2-7; TRBD1 matches at 9 bases. CDR3 length equals 14 residues. CDR1 and CDR2 from the germline V gene are SGHTA and FQGNSA. Trimming took 4 bases from V and 3 from J; bases not matched to a gene: 4. CDR3 nucleotide sequence: TGTGCCAGCAGCTACCAGACAGGGGGCTACGAGCAGTACTTC. Its translation is CASSYQTGGYEQYF.

Many counts were recorded for this clonotype. This chain joins TRBV9 and TRBJ1-1; a weak D match, TRBD1 (5 bases). Trimming shortened V by 4 bases and J by 3 bases, and 13 bases separated the two germline ends. The CDR3 spans 14 residues. From germline, CDR1 is SGDLS and CDR2 YYNGEE. CDR3: CASSTDTMHTEAFF. As DNA, the CDR3 is TGTGCCAGCAGCACGGACACAATGCACACTGAAGCTTTCTTT.

This clonotype occurred many times. The V gene is TRBV20-1, the J gene TRBJ1-5; 10 bases match TRBD1. Germline V gives CDR1 DFQATT, CDR2 SNEGSKA (reference sequence). CDR3 length equals 13 residues. The trim removed 5 bases at V and 6 bases at J, leaving 4 bases unmatched. The CDR3 region has the DNA TGCAGTGCTGGGCGGGACAGGGGTCAGCCCCAGCATTTT. Protein product: CSAGRDRGQPQHF.

This clonotype came up many times. The chain employs TRBV18 and TRBJ2-1; possibly TRBD1 for D (6 bases). Trimming removed 4 bases at V and 3 bases at J, with 7 bases between. There are 13 residues in the CDR3. Germline V CDR1 and CDR2: KGHSH, LQKENI. In DNA, the CDR3 is TGTGCCAGCTCACAACAGGGCTACAATGAGCAGTTCTTC. The encoded protein is CASSQQGYNEQFF.

The chain uses TRBV4-1 and TRBJ2-3; D is unresolved. The length of the CDR3 is 14 residues. Germline V gene data show CDR1 as MGHRA and CDR2 as YSYEKL. V was trimmed by 4 bases and J by 4 bases, leaving 12 bases between them. The CDR3, as DNA: TGCGCCAGCAGCCGAACCCTAGTAGCAGATACGCAGTATTTT. This translates into CASSRTLVADTQYF.

The table lists this clonotype with a few counts. The V gene is TRBV2, the J gene TRBJ1-6; maybe TRBD1 (6 bases). Germline V gene sequence: CDR1 SNHLY, CDR2 FYNNEI. Trimming took off 2 bases at V and 4 bases at J, with 9 bases between the two ends. The CDR3 loop spans 15 amino acids. The CDR3 loop reads CASSETGSYNSPLHF. The CDR3 DNA follows: TGTGCCAGCAGTGAAACAGGGTCTTATAATTCACCCCTCCACTTT.

This clonotype was recorded a few times. The gene calls are TRBV28 and TRBJ1-4, with D possibly TRBD1 on 5 matching bases. V dropped 3 bases and J dropped 3 bases, with 26 bases sitting between them. Germline CDR1 MDHEN, CDR2 SYDVKM. This CDR3 is 20 amino acids long. The DNA of the CDR3 is TGTGCCAGCAGTTTCCCCAGGGCAGGGAGAGAGTTGGAGGCTAATGAAAAACTGTTTTTT. Its translation is CASSFPRAGRELEANEKLFF.

The chain joins TRBV3-1 to TRBJ1-2; tentatively, D is TRBD1 (5 bases). Germline CDR1 is LGHDT and CDR2 is YNNKEL (reference sequence). CDR3 length: 14 amino acids. V lost 0 bases to trimming and J lost 4 bases, with 9 bases between them. The CDR3 sequence: CASSQEAGRYGYTF. The CDR3 bases are TGTGCCAGCAGCCAAGAAGCAGGGCGCTATGGCTACACCTTC.

The rearrangement links TRBV12-3 or TRBV12-4 to TRBJ1-1; a weak D match, TRBD1 (5 bases). The CDR3 consists of 13 residues. Trimming shortened V by 3 bases and J by 11 bases, and 16 bases separated the two germline ends. The CDR3 DNA reads as TGTGCCAGCAGTTTTGGGGGTGGGGTTCAGGCTTTCTTT. Protein: CASSFGGGVQAFF.

The chain carries TRBV7-9 and TRBJ1-2; TRBD1 matches 7 bases. The CDR3 spans 15 residues. Unmatched junction bases numbered 8, after V lost 3 bases and J lost 4 bases. The germline CDR1 and CDR2 sequences are SEHNR and FQNEAQ (reference sequence). In DNA, the CDR3 is TGTGCCAGCAGCTTCGCGGGACAGAGATTCTATGGCTACACCTTC. Translated, it gives CASSFAGQRFYGYTF.

This clonotype was counted many times. The chain uses TRBV6-1 and TRBJ2-7; no firm D call. The germline V gene encodes CDR1 MNHNS and CDR2 SASEGT. V lost 7 bases to trimming and J lost 5 bases, with 18 bases between them. The CDR3 length is 14 residues. The CDR3 DNA reads as TGTGCCAGCATTAACGCCTTTCCTGGCCACGAGCAGTACTTC. Translating it yields CASINAFPGHEQYF.

This clonotype has a count of ten or more. This chain links TRBV15 with TRBJ2-5, with a weak D call TRBD2 (7 bases). CDR1 is LNHNV and CDR2 is YYDKDF in the germline V gene (reference sequence). The CDR3 contains 15 residues. The V end lost 0 bases, the J end lost 5 bases, and 13 bases lay between the germline ends. The CDR3 DNA reads as TGTGCCACCAGCAGAGAACGGGGGGCCTCTGAGACCCAGTACTTC. The encoded protein is CATSRERGASETQYF. The full variable domain, completed using reference TRBV15 and TRBJ2-5, is DAMVIQNPRYQVTQFGKPVTLSCSQTLNHNVMYWYQQKSSQAPKLLFHYYDKDFNNEADTPDNFQSRRPNTSFCFLDIRSPGLGDTAMYLCATSRERGASETQYFGPGTRLLVL.

This sequence joins TRBV2 and TRBJ1-1; D not resolved. V lost 6 bases and J 4 bases, leaving 18 bases between the germline ends. The germline V gene has CDR1 SNHLY and CDR2 FYNNEI. The CDR3 runs to 15 residues. CDR3 sequence: CASRAVDLWGTEAFF. For the CDR3, the DNA is TGTGCCAGCAGGGCGGTTGACCTTTGGGGCACTGAAGCTTTCTTT.

This clonotype was found a few times. This chain links TRBV24-1 with TRBJ1-5; TRBD1 matches 10 bases. Unmatched junction bases numbered 2, after V lost 3 bases and J lost 1 base. Germline V gene sequence: CDR1 KGHDR, CDR2 SFDVKD. CDR3 length: 16 residues. Written as DNA, the CDR3 is TGTGCCACCAGTGATGGGGGACAGGGGAGCAATCAGCCCCAGCATTTT. This sequence encodes CATSDGGQGSNQPQHF.

This clonotype was seen a few times. This chain uses TRBV6-1 with TRBJ1-2, with no clear D. Trimming stripped 5 bases from V and 7 bases from J, with 17 bases between. This CDR3 is 14 amino acids long. Germline CDR1 MNHNS, CDR2 SASEGT. The CDR3 region has the DNA TGTGCCAGCAGTCGGGCTCATCCTTTGGGTGGCTACACCTTC. Translation: CASSRAHPLGGYTF.

This clonotype came up a few times. This chain connects TRBV12-3 or TRBV12-4 to TRBJ2-2; D unresolved. CDR3 size: 14 residues. V was pared by 2 bases and J by 4 bases, with 8 bases between. The CDR3 bases are TGTGCCAGCAGTTTACGGGCAACCACCGGGGAGCTGTTTTTT. Protein sequence: CASSLRATTGELFF.

The chain couples TRBV4-1 to TRBJ1-6; 7 bases map to TRBD1. The CDR3 consists of 16 residues. Germline V gene lookup returns CDR1 MGHRA and CDR2 YSYEKL. Trimming cost V 0 bases and J 9 bases; bases outside gene matches: 8. The chain's CDR3 is CASSQEGGGAGSPLHF. The CDR3 region has the DNA TGCGCCAGCAGCCAAGAAGGAGGGGGCGCAGGTTCACCCCTCCACTTT.

This clonotype was seen ten or more times. The chain links TRBV6-6 to TRBJ1-4; D ambiguous. Per germline, CDR1 MNHNY and CDR2 SVGAGI (reference sequence). The CDR3 is 15 residues long. Trimming removed 0 bases from V and 4 bases from J, with 9 bases in between. The CDR3 loop reads CASSYSWTSNEKLFF. CDR3 nucleotide sequence: TGTGCCAGCAGTTACTCGTGGACGAGTAATGAAAAACTGTTTTTT.

This sequence joins TRBV18 and TRBJ1-6; tentative D call: TRBD1 (5 bases). V was pared by 0 bases and J by 9 bases, with 12 bases between. The germline V gene has CDR1 KGHSH and CDR2 LQKENI. The CDR3 is made up of 15 amino acids. The CDR3 region is CASSPPEGKTSPLHF. The CDR3 DNA is TGTGCCAGCTCACCACCGGAGGGGAAGACTTCACCCCTCCACTTT.